These 17 T cell receptor beta chains share one sample of origin, sequenced in a study of memory CD4+ T cells and cytomegalovirus serostatus. Single viable CD3+CD4+CD8-CD45RO+ cells were sorted as the memory CD4+ T cells. Assay used: immunoSEQ multiplex PCR; TCRdb lists only in-frame clones, some missing. The repertoire has under 55,000 clones, around 80% of them found once; the top ten carry approximately 0.7%. Sequencing was done on a sample of memory CD4+ T cells from blood. All receptors derive from an adult in good health and CMV-seronegative.

V and J are TRBV29-1 and TRBJ2-1; unclear D gene. In germline, CDR1 is SQVTM, CDR2 ANQGSEA. The CDR3 length is 11 residues. CDR3: CTSRAYNEQFF. The CDR3 DNA sequence: TGCACCTCGCGTGCCTACAATGAGCAGTTCTTC.

The chain couples TRBV10-3 to TRBJ1-1; 7 bases line up with TRBD1. This CDR3 region has 16 residues. CDR1 ENHRY and CDR2 SYGVKD come from the germline V gene. With V trimmed by 5 bases and J by 1 base, 10 bases remained unmatched. The CDR3 nucleotides read TGTGCCATCAGTAGAGGACAGGTGTTGCGGAACACTGAAGCTTTCTTT. Translated, it gives CAISRGQVLRNTEAFF.

V is TRBV6-1 and J is TRBJ1-4, with 8 bases aligning to TRBD1. The V gene end was trimmed by 3 bases and the J gene end by 3 bases; junction bases not matched to a gene: 15. Germline loops: CDR1 MNHNS, CDR2 SASEGT. CDR3 length: 19 amino acids. In DNA form, the CDR3 reads TGTGCCAGCAGTGACCCGGGACAGGATACTCTGAGGGCTAATGAAAAACTGTTTTTT. Its translation: CASSDPGQDTLRANEKLFF.

The V and J genes are TRBV10-3 and TRBJ1-5; TRBD1 might be the D (5 bases). V was cut by 11 bases and J by 5 bases, with 13 bases left in between. The CDR3 runs to 12 residues. Germline values: CDR1 ENHRY, CDR2 SYGVKD. The CDR3 is CAADGGDQPQHF. The CDR3 DNA follows: TGTGCCGCCGACGGGGGGGATCAGCCCCAGCATTTT.

The chain has TRBV19 and TRBJ2-7, with D possibly TRBD2 on 5 matching bases. Germline V gene sequence: CDR1 LNHDA, CDR2 SQIVND (reference sequence). CDR3 length: 16 amino acids. With 3 bases removed from V and 2 bases from J, the gap between germline ends came to 17 bases. The DNA of the CDR3 is TGTGCCAGTAGTATCCTGGGTGGGAGCGCGACCTACGAGCAGTACTTC. This codes for CASSILGGSATYEQYF. Full variable domain (remainder filled in from reference TRBV19 and TRBJ2-7): DGGITQSPKYLFRKEGQNVTLSCEQNLNHDAMYWYRQDPGQGLRLIYYSQIVNDFQKGDIAEGYSVSREKKESFPLTVTSAQKNPTAFYLCASSILGGSATYEQYFGPGTRLTVT.

This chain connects TRBV4-1 to TRBJ1-2, with D perhaps matching TRBD1 (5 bases). Germline V gives CDR1 MGHRA, CDR2 YSYEKL. The CDR3 is 15 residues long. The V end was cut by 1 base, the J end by 0 bases, with 9 bases between. The CDR3 reads CASSQGDGANYGYTF. DNA of the CDR3: TGCGCCAGCAGCCAAGGGGACGGAGCTAACTATGGCTACACCTTC.

The rearrangement links TRBV10-2 to TRBJ2-3; 8 nucleotides agree with TRBD1. V lost 6 bases, J lost 0 bases, and 8 bases stayed unmatched. The CDR3 consists of 16 residues. Germline CDR1 WSHSY, CDR2 SAAADI. The CDR3 region is CASRGTGRTSTDTQYF. CDR3 sequence (DNA): TGCGCCAGCAGAGGGACAGGCCGAACTAGCACAGATACGCAGTATTTT.

This sequence joins TRBV11-2 and TRBJ2-7; D not resolved. V was shortened by 7 bases and J by 7 bases, with 17 bases between the two germline ends. CDR3 size: 13 residues. CDR1 and CDR2 from the germline V gene are SGHAT and FQNNGV. DNA of the CDR3: TGTGCCAGCACCAGGACCGCCTCGGGTGAGCAGTACTTC. Translating it yields CASTRTASGEQYF.

The genes are TRBV10-3 and TRBJ1-4; the D gene is possibly TRBD1 (6 bases). Germline values: CDR1 ENHRY, CDR2 SYGVKD. V lost 3 bases to trimming and J lost 8 bases, with 16 bases between them. The CDR3 has 15 residues. DNA of the CDR3: TGTGCCATCAGTGACAGGAGGGGGGTCGAAGAAAAACTGTTTTTT. As protein: CAISDRRGVEEKLFF.

The J gene is TRBJ1-5, the V gene TRBV6-6; D remains ambiguous. The V end was cut by 8 bases, the J end by 6 bases, with 17 bases between. CDR3 length: 14 residues. The germline V gene encodes CDR1 MNHNY and CDR2 SVGAGI (reference sequence). The CDR3 loop reads CASLAGGLSQPQHF. The CDR3 bases are TGTGCCAGCTTAGCGGGAGGGCTTTCTCAGCCCCAGCATTTT.

This chain links TRBV7-6 with TRBJ2-7, with D possibly matching TRBD2 (5 bases). Deletions cut 1 base from V and 5 bases from J, with 15 bases between. CDR1 and CDR2 (germline): SGHVS, FNYEAQ. This CDR3 spans 15 amino acids. CDR3 in DNA: TGTGCCAGCAGCTTAGAAGGCGGGCTCAATCACGAGCAGTACTTC. Its translation: CASSLEGGLNHEQYF.

On this clone: This sample includes further DNA sequences coding for the same CDR3. V usage is TRBV14 and J usage is TRBJ2-7; D gene unclear. Deletions cut 2 bases from V and 7 bases from J, with 15 bases between. This CDR3 is 14 amino acids long. Germline V gives CDR1 SGHDN, CDR2 FVKESK. In DNA form, the CDR3 reads TGTGCCAGCAGCCAATCGGGCCTCCTGGGAGAGCAGTACTTC. Its translation is CASSQSGLLGEQYF.

In its sample, this clone was seen once. The V call is TRBV5-1, the J call TRBJ2-5, with a tentative D call TRBD1 (5 bases). V gave up 5 bases and J gave up 4 bases, with 12 bases separating them. Per the germline V gene, CDR1 is SGHRS and CDR2 is YFSETQ. The CDR3 sequence is 13 residues long. CDR3 sequence: CASRLRGGETQYF. The CDR3, as DNA: TGCGCCAGCAGATTAAGGGGTGGAGAGACCCAGTACTTC.

The chain is built from TRBV28 and TRBJ1-2; perhaps TRBD1 as D (5 bases). The CDR3 runs to 15 residues. The V and J ends lost 6 bases and 6 bases respectively, with 20 bases between them. The germline V gene has CDR1 MDHEN and CDR2 SYDVKM. CDR3 sequence reads: CASSQGEGQVNGYTF. CDR3 in DNA: TGTGCCAGCAGCCAAGGTGAGGGGCAAGTAAATGGCTACACCTTC.

This clone was picked up one time. V is TRBV5-8 and J is TRBJ1-5; D gene ambiguous. This CDR3 comprises 15 residues. V lost 2 bases and J lost 6, with 15 bases in between. Germline CDR1 reads SGHTS; CDR2 reads YDEGEE. CDR3: CASSFGSGGPQPQHF. DNA of the CDR3: TGTGCCAGCAGCTTTGGGTCAGGAGGGCCTCAGCCCCAGCATTTT.

V usage is TRBV10-3 and J usage is TRBJ2-1; 16 positions match TRBD2. V gave up 4 bases and J gave up 10 bases; unmatched junction bases: 7. This CDR3 has 16 residues. Germline-derived CDR1 and CDR2 are ENHRY and SYGVKD. The CDR3 DNA reads TGTGCCATCAGTGTCGGGACTAGCGGGAGGGCAGGGGAGCAGTTCTTC. It codes for CAISVGTSGRAGEQFF.

The chain carries TRBV6-6 and TRBJ1-2; 10 positions agree with TRBD1. This CDR3 contains 15 residues. The V gene's germline CDR1 is MNHNY and CDR2 SVGAGI (reference sequence). The ends lost 5 bases at V and 7 bases at J; junction bases unmatched: 10. In DNA, the CDR3 is TGTGCCAGCAGTCACCGACAGGGGGCAACGGGTGGCTACACCTTC. It translates to CASSHRQGATGGYTF.